This is a list of T cell receptor beta chains from one sample in a study of cytomegalovirus exposure and HLA in healthy donors. Sequencing used immunoSEQ multiplex PCR; TCRdb keeps in-frame clones, though not all of them. Of some 200,000 clones detected, roughly 84% appear once; the ten largest clones hold approximately 2.9%. Sequenced: PBMCs. Every receptor here comes from a woman between 18 and 29 years old in good health and CMV-seropositive. Each CDR3 is given with its conserved first and last residue.

J: TRBJ2-2
V: TRBV5-1
CDR3: CASSGTGATGELFF

J: TRBJ1-2
V: TRBV6-5
CDR3: CASSPDRVRGYTF

J: TRBJ2-7
V: TRBV19
CDR3: CASSWGQGAREQYF

J: TRBJ1-1
V: TRBV6-1
CDR3: CASTGEGVRAFF

J: TRBJ2-3
V: TRBV10-1
CDR3: CASSDSGGPTDTQYF

J: TRBJ2-7
V: TRBV5-1
CDR3: CASSNEEIAYEQYF

J: TRBJ1-5
V: TRBV19
CDR3: CASSGGASVGAQHF

J: TRBJ2-1
V: TRBV6-5
CDR3: CASSYDSPNEQFF

J: TRBJ1-5
V: TRBV27
CDR3: CASSLDSGNQPQHF

J: TRBJ1-1
V: TRBV7-9
CDR3: CASSFELEAFF

J: TRBJ2-2
V: TRBV7-3
CDR3: CASSFSGGIPTGELFF

J: TRBJ2-3
V: TRBV4-2
CDR3: CASSQVLGTRYHF

J: TRBJ2-1
V: TRBV7-9
CDR3: CASSLSTSGYYNEQFF

J: TRBJ1-1
V: TRBV5-1
CDR3: CASSSGQLTLNTEAFF

J: TRBJ2-7
V: TRBV11-2
CDR3: CASSQGLAGSYEQYF

J: TRBJ1-1
V: TRBV5-1
CDR3: CASSLVSLNQGGEAFF

J: TRBJ1-4
V: TRBV4-2
CDR3: CASTDRVYNEKLFF

J: TRBJ1-6
V: TRBV7-3
CDR3: CASSLGTDNSPLHF

J: TRBJ1-2
V: TRBV5-1
CDR3: CASSDLGGDYGYTF

J: TRBJ2-2
V: TRBV25-1
CDR3: CASSEYTGQGEHGELFF